This T cell receptor (beta chain) was captured in a study of radiation and T cells in renal cell carcinoma. This clone has only a few counts. V was pared by 4 bases and J by 1 base, with 20 bases between. The length of the CDR3 is 17 residues. CDR1 and CDR2 from the germline V gene are SGHRS and YFSETQ. The time point here: baseline pretreatment blood. Treatment denoted: 15 Gy SBRT to primary tumor, nephrectomy 4 weeks later. Libraries were prepared by immunoSEQ multiplex PCR; TCRdb keeps only in-frame clonotypes and omits some of them. The sample records roughly 130,000 clones, around nine tenths being singletons.

The TCR was taken from a woman in her forties or fifties with renal cell carcinoma. The J gene is TRBJ1-1, the V gene TRBV5-1, with D unclear. The sample in question was blood, obtained from a patient whose treatment included radiotherapy and nephrectomy. The CDR3 bases are TGCGCCAGCAGCACCCAAGGACTGGGGATCCCGAACACTGAAGCTTTCTTT. It encodes CASSTQGLGIPNTEAFF.